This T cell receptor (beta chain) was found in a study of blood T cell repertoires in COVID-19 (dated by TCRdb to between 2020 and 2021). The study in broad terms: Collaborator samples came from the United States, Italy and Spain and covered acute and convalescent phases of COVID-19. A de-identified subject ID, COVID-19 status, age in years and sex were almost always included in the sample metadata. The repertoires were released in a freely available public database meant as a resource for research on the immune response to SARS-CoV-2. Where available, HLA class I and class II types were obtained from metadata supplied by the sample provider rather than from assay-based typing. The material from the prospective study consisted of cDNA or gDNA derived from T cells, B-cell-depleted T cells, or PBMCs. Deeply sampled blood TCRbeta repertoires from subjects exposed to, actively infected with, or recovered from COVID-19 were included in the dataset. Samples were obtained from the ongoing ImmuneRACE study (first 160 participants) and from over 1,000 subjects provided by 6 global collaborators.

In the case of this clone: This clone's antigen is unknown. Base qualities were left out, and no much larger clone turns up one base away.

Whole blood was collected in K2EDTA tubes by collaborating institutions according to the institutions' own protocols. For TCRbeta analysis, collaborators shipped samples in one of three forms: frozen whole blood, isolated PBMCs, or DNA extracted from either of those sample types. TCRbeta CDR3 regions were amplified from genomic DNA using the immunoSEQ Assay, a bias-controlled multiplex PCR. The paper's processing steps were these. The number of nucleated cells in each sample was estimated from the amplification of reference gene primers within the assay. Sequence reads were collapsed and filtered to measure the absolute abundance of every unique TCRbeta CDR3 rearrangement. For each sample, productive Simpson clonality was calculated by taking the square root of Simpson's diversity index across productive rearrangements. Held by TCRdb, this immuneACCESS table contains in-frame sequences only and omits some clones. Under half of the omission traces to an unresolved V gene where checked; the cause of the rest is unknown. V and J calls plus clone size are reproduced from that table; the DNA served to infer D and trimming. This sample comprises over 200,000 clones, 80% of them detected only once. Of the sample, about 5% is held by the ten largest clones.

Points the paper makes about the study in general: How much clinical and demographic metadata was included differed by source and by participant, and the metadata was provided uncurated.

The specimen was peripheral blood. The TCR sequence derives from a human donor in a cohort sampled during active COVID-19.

The CDR3 protein: CASSVGVSGTGELFF. The bases are TGTGCCAGCAGCGTAGGGGTTAGCGGGACCGGGGAGCTGTTTTTT. The chain is made from TRBV9 and TRBJ2-2, with 7 central nucleotides matching TRBD2. Unmatched junction bases come to 4, with V trimmed by 0 bases and J by 5 bases. Based on the germline V gene, the CDR1 and CDR2 sequences are SGDLS and YYNGEE. The CDR3 starts with the cysteine, ends with the phenylalanine, and has 15 residues. Only the CDR3 portion is preserved as DNA: 45 bases, with reading frame beginning at the first base.